The 2 T cell receptor beta chains presented below share a single source sample, sequenced in a study of blood T cell repertoires in COVID-19. The protocol was immunoSEQ multiplex PCR, while the TCRdb copy is restricted to in-frame clones and leaves out a portion. The sample has 93,000 or so clones, 88% seen once. Sequencing was performed on peripheral blood. The receptors were sampled from a human donor in a cohort sampled during active COVID-19.

The gene calls are TRBV5-1 and TRBJ2-7, with 11 bases fitting TRBD2. The CDR3 loop spans 14 amino acids. Unmatched junction bases numbered 3, after V lost 1 base and J lost 6 bases. Germline CDR1 is SGHRS and CDR2 is YFSETQ. CDR3 amino acids: CASSLTSGSREQYF. Here the CDR3 DNA reads TGCGCCAGCAGCTTGACTAGCGGGAGTCGCGAGCAGTACTTC.

This clone occurred once. The chain has TRBV6-6 and TRBJ2-1; the match to TRBD1 covers 11 bases. This CDR3 contains 14 residues. Germline assignment: CDR1 MNHNY and CDR2 SVGAGI (reference sequence). Trimming cost V 4 bases and J 7 bases; bases outside gene matches: 3. CDR3 nucleotides: TGTGCCAGCAGTTTTGGGACAGGGGGGAATGAGCAGTTCTTC. It translates to CASSFGTGGNEQFF.